The present TCR beta chain was sequenced within a study of blood T cell repertoires in COVID-19. Study information: Samples representing acute and convalescent COVID-19 were sourced from the United States, Italy and Spain. PBMCs, B-cell-depleted T cells, or T cells provided the cDNA or gDNA that made up the material.

Under the authors' procedure: The authors estimated nucleated cell counts from reference gene primer amplification. Some clones are missing from TCRdb's copy, which holds only in-frame ones; the method was immunoSEQ multiplex PCR. The V and J calls and clone size come from that table; D and trimming were worked out from the DNA. The top ten hold more than 4.5% of the sample, which has 200,000 or so clones, around four fifths seen once. The trim removed 3 bases at V and 2 bases at J, leaving 8 bases unmatched. The V gene's germline CDR1 is SGHRS and CDR2 YFSETQ. This CDR3 contains 15 residues. Sequenced: peripheral blood. The chain uses TRBV5-1 and TRBJ2-7; 7 nucleotides align to TRBD2. The TCR sequence derives from a woman aged 55-75 years who had recovered from COVID-19. CDR3: CASSSFGGSAYEQYF. Here the CDR3 DNA reads TGCGCCAGCAGCTCCTTCGGGGGGTCTGCCTACGAGCAGTACTTC.